Sequencing of this T cell receptor (beta chain) was carried out in a study of T cell changes during pregnancy in multiple sclerosis. Clones were sequenced by immunoSEQ multiplex PCR, and TCRdb holds only the in-frame ones, with some missing. The sample shows 30,000 to 35,000 clones, approximately 86% of them seen only once. With V trimmed by 6 bases and J by 7 bases, 3 bases remained unmatched. The CDR3 consists of 13 residues. Germline V gene lookup returns CDR1 MNHEY and CDR2 SMNVEV (reference sequence). The specimen was CD8+ T cells from peripheral blood mononuclear cells, collected in the first trimester of pregnancy. The chain carries TRBV27 and TRBJ1-5; 10 bases align to TRBD1. This TCR was recovered from a female donor with multiple sclerosis, enrolled in a pregnancy study. The CDR3 loop is CASRRQGAQPQHF. The DNA for the CDR3 is TGTGCCAGCAGAAGACAGGGGGCCCAGCCCCAGCATTTT.